This T cell receptor beta chain was documented in a study of vaccination and CD4 T cells after COVID-19. Oncomine TCR Beta short-read sequencing was applied to DNA from cultured CD4+ T cells. TCRdb fed the PCR reads into MiXCR, producing one record per CDR3 protein. The table includes roughly 13,000 distinct CDR3 sequences, approximately 74% detected once. This CDR3 comprises 14 residues. Trimming pared 5 bases from V and 2 bases from J, leaving 13 bases between. CDR1 and CDR2 (germline): SGHAT, FQNNGV. Treatment of the sample: approximately 9-day PBMC culture with coronavirus spike peptide pools or control peptides (ViraFEST assay). Peptide pools at 8.5 to 10 ug/ml stimulated two million PBMCs per well with 9.5 to 10 IU/ml IL-2. With respect to this clonotype: As yet, its antigen is unknown.

The chain links TRBV11-2 to TRBJ2-7; D call uncertain. The source is a human donor who had recovered from COVID-19. Sequencing used CD4+ T cells from blood, cultured in vitro. The CDR3 DNA reads as TGTGCCAGCAGCCTACCGGGCCTTCCCTACGAGCAGTACTTC. Translation gives CASSLPGLPYEQYF.